The next 10 T cell receptor beta chains were all read from a single sample in a study of T cells in Graves' hyperthyroidism and ophthalmopathy. What was amplified from RNA transcripts were TCR beta CDR3 regions. RT-PCR in the first round (using the HTBI primer set) targeted the TCR CDR3. TCRdb recomputed calls from the multiplex PCR reads with MiXCR, one row per CDR3 protein. The sample contains some 180,000 distinct CDR3 sequences, 15% to 20% of which appear only once. The sequenced sample was blood. Receptor source: a woman aged 45-60 years with Graves' hyperthyroidism.

This clonotype was recorded many times. The chain combines TRBV14 with TRBJ2-1; TRBD1 aligns across 7 bases. Looked up from germline, CDR1 is SGHDN and CDR2 is FVKESK. The CDR3 totals 13 residues. V was pared by 6 bases and J by 9 bases, with 8 bases of the junction left unmatched. CDR3 in amino acids: CASRLQGVAEQFF. CDR3 coding DNA: TGTGCCAGCAGACTCCAGGGGGTCGCTGAGCAGTTCTTC.

The sample holds many counts of this clonotype. The V and J genes are TRBV6-5 and TRBJ2-1; 7 bases are a match to TRBD2. The V and J ends lost 2 bases and 4 bases, in that order; junction bases with no gene match: 5. CDR3 size: 15 residues. CDR1 MNHEY and CDR2 SVGAGI come from the germline V gene. The CDR3 sequence is CASSYGSGDYNEQFF. CDR3 DNA: TGTGCCAGCAGTTACGGGAGCGGGGATTACAATGAGCAGTTCTTC.

This clonotype was recorded many times. V usage is TRBV6-2 or TRBV6-3 and J usage is TRBJ2-1; D is unclear. The ends were cut back, 0 bases at V and 3 bases at J, with 6 bases in the middle. This CDR3 is built from 14 residues. Germline V gene sequence: CDR1 MNHEY, CDR2 SVGEGT. CDR3 in amino acids: CASSYSTRYNEQFF. For the CDR3, the DNA is TGTGCCAGCAGTTACTCGACGCGCTACAATGAGCAGTTCTTC.

This clonotype has just a few counts. The rearrangement uses TRBV19 and TRBJ2-2; no reliable D call. V was clipped by 5 bases and J by 2 bases, with 6 bases between them. Germline loops: CDR1 LNHDA, CDR2 SQIVND (reference sequence). This CDR3 spans 13 amino acids. CDR3 sequence (DNA): TGTGCCAGTAGTTACGCAAACACCGGGGAGCTGTTTTTT. This gives the protein CASSYANTGELFF.

V is TRBV6-5 and J is TRBJ1-1, with no clear D. The V end was cut by 0 bases, the J end by 1 base, with 9 bases between. The CDR3 totals 15 residues. Per germline, CDR1 MNHEY and CDR2 SVGAGI. The CDR3 sequence: CASSYSRNPNTEAFF. The CDR3 DNA sequence: TGTGCCAGCAGTTACTCCCGGAACCCGAACACTGAAGCTTTCTTT.

This rearrangement joins TRBV7-2 to TRBJ1-5; D perhaps matches TRBD1 (5 bases). The CDR3 has 15 residues. Germline V lookup: CDR1 SGHTA, CDR2 FQGNSA. Trimming pared 2 bases from V and 6 bases from J, leaving 14 bases between. This chain's CDR3 is CASSLHPGGGQPQHF. The CDR3 region has the DNA TGTGCCAGCAGCTTACACCCGGGGGGTGGTCAGCCCCAGCATTTT.

This clonotype was picked up many times. The CDR3 is CASSVSSGVYNEQFF. The DNA of the CDR3 is TGTGCCAGCAGCGTGTCTAGCGGGGTTTACAATGAGCAGTTCTTC. This sequence joins TRBV9 and TRBJ2-1; 9 nucleotides align to TRBD2. With 2 bases clipped from V and 4 bases from J, the junction kept 4 bases outside the gene matches. Germline CDR1 reads SGDLS; CDR2 reads YYNGEE. CDR3 size: 15 residues.

This clonotype has only a few counts. V is TRBV2 and J is TRBJ2-4; D gene uncertain. The CDR3 consists of 17 residues. The V gene lost 1 base and the J gene lost 4 bases, with 17 bases spanning the gap. Looked up from germline, CDR1 is SNHLY and CDR2 is FYNNEI. CDR3 region: CASSEGGTRAGKNIQYF. CDR3 DNA: TGTGCCAGCAGTGAAGGGGGTACTCGGGCAGGAAAAAACATTCAGTACTTC. Complete variable domain (other parts from reference TRBV2 and TRBJ2-4): EPEVTQTPSHQVTQMGQEVILRCVPISNHLYFYWYRQILGQKVEFLVSFYNNEISEKSEIFDDQFSVERPDGSNFTLKIRSTKLEDSAMYFCASSEGGTRAGKNIQYFGAGTRLSVL.

This clonotype showed up many times. This rearrangement joins TRBV2 to TRBJ2-2; TRBD1 might be the D (6 bases). The CDR3 runs 14 residues. V lost 4 bases, J lost 4 bases, and 10 bases lay in between. Germline CDR1 is SNHLY and CDR2 is FYNNEI. The CDR3 here is CASSGGLGTGELFF. As DNA, the CDR3 is TGTGCCAGCAGTGGGGGGCTGGGCACCGGGGAGCTGTTTTTT.

This clonotype was seen ten or more times. The rearrangement uses TRBV2 and TRBJ2-4; D uncertain. The germline CDR1 and CDR2 sequences are SNHLY and FYNNEI. The CDR3 has 13 amino acids. V was clipped by 6 bases and J by 7 bases, with 13 bases between them. The CDR3 region has the DNA TGTGCCAGCAGACCTATTGGAGCCAACATTCAGTACTTC. It encodes CASRPIGANIQYF.